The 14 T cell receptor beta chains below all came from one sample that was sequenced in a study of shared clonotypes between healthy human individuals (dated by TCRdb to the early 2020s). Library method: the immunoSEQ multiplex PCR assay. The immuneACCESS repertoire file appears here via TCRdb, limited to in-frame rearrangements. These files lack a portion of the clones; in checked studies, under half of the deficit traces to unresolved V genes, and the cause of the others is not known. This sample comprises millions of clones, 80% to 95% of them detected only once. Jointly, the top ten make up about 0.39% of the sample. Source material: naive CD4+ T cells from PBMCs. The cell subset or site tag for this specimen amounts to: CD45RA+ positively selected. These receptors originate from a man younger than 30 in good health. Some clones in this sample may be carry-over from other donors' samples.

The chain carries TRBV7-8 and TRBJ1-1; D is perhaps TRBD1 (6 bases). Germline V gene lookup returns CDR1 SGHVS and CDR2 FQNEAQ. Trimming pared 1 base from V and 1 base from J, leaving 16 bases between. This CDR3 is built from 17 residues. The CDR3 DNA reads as TGTGCCAGCAGCTTAGTATCTGCAGGGGTAGCGAACACTGAAGCTTTCTTT. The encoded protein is CASSLVSAGVANTEAFF.

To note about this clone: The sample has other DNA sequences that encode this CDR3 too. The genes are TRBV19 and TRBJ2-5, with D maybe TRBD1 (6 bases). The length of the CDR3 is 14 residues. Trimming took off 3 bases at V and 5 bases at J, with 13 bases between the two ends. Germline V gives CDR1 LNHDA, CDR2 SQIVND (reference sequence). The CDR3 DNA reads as TGTGCCAGTAGTATCGACAGGTGGGGGGAGACCCAGTACTTC. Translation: CASSIDRWGETQYF.

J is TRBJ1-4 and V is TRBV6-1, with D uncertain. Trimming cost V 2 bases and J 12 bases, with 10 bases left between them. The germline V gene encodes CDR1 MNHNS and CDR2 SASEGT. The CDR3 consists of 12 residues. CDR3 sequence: CASSERMQQLFF. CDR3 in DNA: TGTGCCAGCAGTGAACGGATGCAGCAACTGTTTTTT.

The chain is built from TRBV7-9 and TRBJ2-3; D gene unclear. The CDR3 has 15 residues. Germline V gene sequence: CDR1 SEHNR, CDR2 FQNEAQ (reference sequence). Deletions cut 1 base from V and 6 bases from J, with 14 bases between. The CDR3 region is CASSLELSFADTQYF. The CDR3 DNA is TGTGCCAGCAGCTTAGAACTTAGTTTCGCGGATACGCAGTATTTT.

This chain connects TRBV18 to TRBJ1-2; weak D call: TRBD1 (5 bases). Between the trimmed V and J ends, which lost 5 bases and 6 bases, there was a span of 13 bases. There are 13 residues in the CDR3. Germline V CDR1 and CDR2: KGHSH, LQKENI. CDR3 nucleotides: TGTGCCAGCTCATTGCAGGGTGGGCATGGCTACACCTTC. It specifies CASSLQGGHGYTF.

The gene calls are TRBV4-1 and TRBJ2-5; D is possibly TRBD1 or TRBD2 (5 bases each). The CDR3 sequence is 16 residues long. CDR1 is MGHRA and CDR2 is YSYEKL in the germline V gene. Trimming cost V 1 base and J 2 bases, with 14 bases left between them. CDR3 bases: TGCGCCAGCAGCCAAGTTACCGGGACGGTTCAAGAGACCCAGTACTTC. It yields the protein CASSQVTGTVQETQYF.

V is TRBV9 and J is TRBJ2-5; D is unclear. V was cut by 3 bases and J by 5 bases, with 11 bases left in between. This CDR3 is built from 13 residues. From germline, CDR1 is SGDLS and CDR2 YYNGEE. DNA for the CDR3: TGTGCCAGCAGCGCCGCCCAGCAGGAGACCCAGTACTTC. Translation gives CASSAAQQETQYF. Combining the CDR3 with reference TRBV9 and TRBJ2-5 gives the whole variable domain DSGVTQTPKHLITATGQRVTLRCSPRSGDLSVYWYQQSLDQGLQFLIQYYNGEERAKGNILERFSAQQFPDLHSELNLSSLELGDSALYFCASSAAQQETQYFGPGTRLLVL.

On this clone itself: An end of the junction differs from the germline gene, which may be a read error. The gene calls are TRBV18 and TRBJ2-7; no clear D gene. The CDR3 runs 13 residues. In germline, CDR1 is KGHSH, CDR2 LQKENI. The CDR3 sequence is CASSPGLEDRVFF. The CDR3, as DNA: TGTGCCAGCTCACCAGGGCTAGAGGATCGGGTCTTTTTC.

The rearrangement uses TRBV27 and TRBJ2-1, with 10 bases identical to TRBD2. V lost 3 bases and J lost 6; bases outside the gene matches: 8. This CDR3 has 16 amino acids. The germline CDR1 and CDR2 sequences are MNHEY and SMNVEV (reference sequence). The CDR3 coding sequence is TGTGCCAGCAGTTTCAGGAGCGTAGCGGGAGGCAATGAGCAGTTCTTC. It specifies CASSFRSVAGGNEQFF.

CDR3 DNA sequence: TGTGCCAGCAGCCAAACTAGGCTGAGCTCCTACAATGAGCAGTTCTTC. As protein: CASSQTRLSSYNEQFF. This sequence joins TRBV6-6 and TRBJ2-1, with a weak D call TRBD2 (5 bases). The CDR3 is 16 residues long. Germline V lookup: CDR1 MNHNY, CDR2 SVGAGI (reference sequence). Trimming took off 6 bases at V and 0 bases at J, with 15 bases between the two ends.

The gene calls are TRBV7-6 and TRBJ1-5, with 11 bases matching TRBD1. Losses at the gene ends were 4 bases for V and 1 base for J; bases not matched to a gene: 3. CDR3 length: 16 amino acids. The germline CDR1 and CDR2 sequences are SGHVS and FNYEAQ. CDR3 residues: CASSSGQGASNQPQHF. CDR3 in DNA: TGTGCCAGCAGCTCTGGACAGGGGGCGAGCAATCAGCCCCAGCATTTT. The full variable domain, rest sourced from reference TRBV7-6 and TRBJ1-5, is GAGVSQSPRYKVTKRGQDVALRCDPISGHVSLYWYRQALGQGPEFLTYFNYEAQQDKSGLPNDRFSAERPEGSISTLTIQRTEQRDSAMYRCASSSGQGASNQPQHFGDGTRLSIL.

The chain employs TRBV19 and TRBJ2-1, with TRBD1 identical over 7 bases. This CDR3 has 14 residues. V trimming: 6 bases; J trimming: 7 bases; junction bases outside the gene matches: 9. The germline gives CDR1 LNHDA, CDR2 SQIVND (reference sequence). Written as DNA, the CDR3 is TGTGCCAGTAGCGAACCGGACAGGAAAAATGAGCAGTTCTTC. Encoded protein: CASSEPDRKNEQFF.

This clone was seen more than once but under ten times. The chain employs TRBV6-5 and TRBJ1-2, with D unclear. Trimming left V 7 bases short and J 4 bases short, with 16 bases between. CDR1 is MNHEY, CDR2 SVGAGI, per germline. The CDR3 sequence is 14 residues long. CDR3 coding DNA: TGTGCCAGCAAGCCCCTCCGGAGGGCCTATGGCTACACCTTC. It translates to CASKPLRRAYGYTF.

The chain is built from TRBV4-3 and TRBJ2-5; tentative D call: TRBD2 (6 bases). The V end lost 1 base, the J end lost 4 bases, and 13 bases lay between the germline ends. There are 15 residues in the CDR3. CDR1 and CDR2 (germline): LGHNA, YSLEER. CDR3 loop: CASSQGGGAAETQYF. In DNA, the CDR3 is TGCGCCAGCAGCCAAGGTGGCGGGGCCGCAGAGACCCAGTACTTC.